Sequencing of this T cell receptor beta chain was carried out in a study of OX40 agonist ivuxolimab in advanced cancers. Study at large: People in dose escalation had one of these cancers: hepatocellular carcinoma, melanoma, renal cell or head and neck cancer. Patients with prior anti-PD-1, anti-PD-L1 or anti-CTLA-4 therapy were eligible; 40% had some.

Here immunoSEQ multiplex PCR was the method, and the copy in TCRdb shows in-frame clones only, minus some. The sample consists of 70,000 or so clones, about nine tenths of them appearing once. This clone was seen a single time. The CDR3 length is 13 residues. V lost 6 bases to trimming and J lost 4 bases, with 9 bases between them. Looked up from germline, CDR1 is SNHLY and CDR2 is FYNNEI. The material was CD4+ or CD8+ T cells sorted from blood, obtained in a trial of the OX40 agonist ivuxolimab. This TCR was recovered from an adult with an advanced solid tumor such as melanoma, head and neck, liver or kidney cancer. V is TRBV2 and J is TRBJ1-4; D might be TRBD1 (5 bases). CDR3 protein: CASSAGLNEKLFF. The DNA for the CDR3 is TGTGCCAGCAGCGCGGGACTTAATGAAAAACTGTTTTTT.